A single sample is the source of the 4 T cell receptor beta chains below, sequenced in a study of CD8+CD57+ T cells in acquired aplastic anemia. TCR beta VDJ and CDR3 profiles were obtained from a genomic DNA template. From the reads, TCRdb called clonotypes with MiXCR, one entry per CDR3 protein. The sample includes 150,000 to 200,000 distinct CDR3 sequences, 63% of them seen just once. Sequencing input: sorted CD4+, CD8+, or CD8+CD57+ T cells (not recorded which) from PBMCs. The source of these receptors is a human donor in good health.

This clonotype has just a few counts. The chain has TRBV15 and TRBJ2-7; no reliable D call. CDR1 LNHNV and CDR2 YYDKDF come from the germline V gene (reference sequence). The CDR3 has 14 amino acids. V lost 0 bases and J lost 1, with 7 bases in between. Here the CDR3 reads CATSRDLQSYEQYF. CDR3 in DNA: TGTGCCACCAGCAGAGATCTACAGTCCTACGAGCAGTACTTC.

For this clonotype: An end of the junction differs from the germline gene, which may be a read error. V is TRBV3-1 and J is TRBJ2-2; 13 bases fit TRBD2. CDR1 LGHDT and CDR2 YNNKEL come from the germline V gene (reference sequence). The CDR3 totals 16 residues. CDR3 amino acids: CASNQRLAGGTGELFF. CDR3 nucleotide sequence: TGTGCCAGCAACCAACGACTAGCGGGAGGCACCGGGGAGCTGTTTTTT.

This clonotype occurred a few times. The chain carries TRBV5-1 and TRBJ1-5; weak D call: TRBD1 (5 bases). The CDR3 is made up of 14 amino acids. CDR1 and CDR2 (germline): SGHRS, YFSETQ. V was cut by 0 bases and J by 8 bases, with 12 bases left in between. This chain's CDR3 is CASSLVPGREPQHF. The DNA of the CDR3 is TGCGCCAGCAGCTTGGTTCCAGGGAGAGAGCCCCAGCATTTT.

A few counts support this clonotype. The V call is TRBV29-1, the J call TRBJ2-6; TRBD2 agrees at 7 bases. The CDR3 loop spans 12 amino acids. Germline CDR1 and CDR2: SQVTM and ANQGSEA. The V and J ends lost 6 bases and 11 bases, in that order; junction bases with no gene match: 7. The chain's CDR3 is CSVGRWGDVLTF. The CDR3 DNA is TGCAGCGTCGGGAGGTGGGGTGACGTCCTGACTTTC.